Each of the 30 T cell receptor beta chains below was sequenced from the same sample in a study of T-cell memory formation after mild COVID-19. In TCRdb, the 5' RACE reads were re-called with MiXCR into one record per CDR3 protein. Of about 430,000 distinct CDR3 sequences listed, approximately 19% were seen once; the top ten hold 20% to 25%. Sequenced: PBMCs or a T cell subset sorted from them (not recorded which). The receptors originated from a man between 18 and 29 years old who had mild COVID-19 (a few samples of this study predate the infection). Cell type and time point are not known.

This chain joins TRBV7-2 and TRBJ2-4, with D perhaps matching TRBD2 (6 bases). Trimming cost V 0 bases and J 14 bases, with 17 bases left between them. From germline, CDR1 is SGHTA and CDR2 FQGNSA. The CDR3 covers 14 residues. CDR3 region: CASSLAEGAGREYF. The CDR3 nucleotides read TGTGCCAGCAGCTTAGCGGAGGGAGCAGGGCGTGAGTACTTC.

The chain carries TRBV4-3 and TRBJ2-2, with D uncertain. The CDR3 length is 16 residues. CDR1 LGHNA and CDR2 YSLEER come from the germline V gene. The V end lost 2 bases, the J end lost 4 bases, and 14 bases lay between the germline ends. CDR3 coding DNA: TGCGCCAGCAGCCAACTCGAAAGCCAACTCACCGGGGAGCTGTTTTTT. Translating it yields CASSQLESQLTGELFF.

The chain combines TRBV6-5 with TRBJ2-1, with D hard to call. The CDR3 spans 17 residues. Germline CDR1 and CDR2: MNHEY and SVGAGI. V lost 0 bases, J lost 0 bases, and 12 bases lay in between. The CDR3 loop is CASSYSSAVSSYNEQFF. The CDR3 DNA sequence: TGTGCCAGCAGTTACTCTTCGGCAGTTAGCTCCTACAATGAGCAGTTCTTC.

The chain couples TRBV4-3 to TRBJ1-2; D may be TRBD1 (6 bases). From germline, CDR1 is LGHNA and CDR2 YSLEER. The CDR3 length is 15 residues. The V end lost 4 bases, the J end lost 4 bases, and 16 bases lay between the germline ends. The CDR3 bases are TGCGCCAGCAGCCTCGTAAGATCAGGGGCCTATGGCTACACCTTC. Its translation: CASSLVRSGAYGYTF.

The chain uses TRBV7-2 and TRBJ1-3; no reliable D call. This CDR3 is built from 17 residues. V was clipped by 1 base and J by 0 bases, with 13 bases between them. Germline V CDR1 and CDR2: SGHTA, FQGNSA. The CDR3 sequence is CASSLDSPRSSGNTIYF. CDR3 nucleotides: TGTGCCAGCAGCTTAGACAGCCCTAGGTCCTCTGGAAACACCATATATTTT.

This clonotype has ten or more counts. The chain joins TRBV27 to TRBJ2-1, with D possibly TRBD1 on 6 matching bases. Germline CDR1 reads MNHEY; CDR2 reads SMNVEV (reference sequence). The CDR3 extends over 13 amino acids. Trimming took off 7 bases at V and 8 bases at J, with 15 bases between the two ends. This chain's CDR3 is CASNERGLDEQFF. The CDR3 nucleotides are TGTGCCAGCAACGAAAGGGGGTTGGATGAGCAGTTCTTC.

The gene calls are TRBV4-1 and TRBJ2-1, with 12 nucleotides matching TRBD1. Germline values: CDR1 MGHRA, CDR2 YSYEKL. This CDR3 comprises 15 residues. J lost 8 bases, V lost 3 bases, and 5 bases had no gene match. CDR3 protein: CASSHGTGGIDEQFF. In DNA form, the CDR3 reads TGCGCCAGCAGCCACGGGACAGGGGGCATCGATGAGCAGTTCTTC.

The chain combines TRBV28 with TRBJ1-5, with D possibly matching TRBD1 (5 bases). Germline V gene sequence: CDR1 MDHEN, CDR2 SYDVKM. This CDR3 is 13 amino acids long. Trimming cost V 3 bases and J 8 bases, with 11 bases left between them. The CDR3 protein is CASSLGPSEPQHF. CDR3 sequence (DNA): TGTGCCAGCAGTTTGGGGCCCTCGGAGCCCCAGCATTTT.

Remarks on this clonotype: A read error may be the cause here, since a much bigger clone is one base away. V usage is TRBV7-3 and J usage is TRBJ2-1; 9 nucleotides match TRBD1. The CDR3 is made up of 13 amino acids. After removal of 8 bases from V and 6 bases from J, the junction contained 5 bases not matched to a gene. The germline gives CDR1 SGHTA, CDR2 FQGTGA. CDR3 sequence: CASGTGQFNEQFF. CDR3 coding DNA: TGTGCCAGCGGGACAGGGCAGTTCAATGAGCAGTTCTTC. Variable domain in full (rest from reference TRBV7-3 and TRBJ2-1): GAGVSQTPSNKVTEKGKYVELRCDPISGHTALYWYRQSLGQGPEFLIYFQGTGAADDSGLPNDRFFAVRPEGSVSTLKIQRTERGDSAVYLCASGTGQFNEQFFGPGTRLTVL.

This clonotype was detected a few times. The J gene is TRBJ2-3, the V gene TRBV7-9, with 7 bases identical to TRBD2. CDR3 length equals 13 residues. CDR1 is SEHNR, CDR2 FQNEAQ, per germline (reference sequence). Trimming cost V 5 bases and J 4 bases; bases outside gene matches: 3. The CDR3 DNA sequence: TGTGCCAGCAGCACTGCGGGGGCAGATACGCAGTATTTT. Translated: CASSTAGADTQYF.

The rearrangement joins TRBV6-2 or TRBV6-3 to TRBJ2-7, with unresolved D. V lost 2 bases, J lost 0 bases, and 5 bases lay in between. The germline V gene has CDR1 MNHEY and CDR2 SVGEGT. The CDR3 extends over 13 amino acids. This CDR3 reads CASSYTLSYEQYV. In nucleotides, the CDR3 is TGTGCCAGCAGTTACACCCTCTCCTACGAGCAGTACGTC.

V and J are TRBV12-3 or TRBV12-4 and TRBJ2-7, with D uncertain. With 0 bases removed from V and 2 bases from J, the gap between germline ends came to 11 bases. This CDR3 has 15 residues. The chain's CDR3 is CASSLAGKKPYEQYF. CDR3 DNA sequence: TGTGCCAGCAGTTTAGCGGGGAAAAAACCCTACGAGCAGTACTTC.

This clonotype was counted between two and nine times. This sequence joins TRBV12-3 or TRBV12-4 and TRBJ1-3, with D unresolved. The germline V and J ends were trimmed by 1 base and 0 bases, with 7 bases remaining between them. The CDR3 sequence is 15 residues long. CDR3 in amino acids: CASSLGDHSGNTIYF. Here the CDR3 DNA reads TGTGCCAGCAGTTTAGGGGATCACTCTGGAAACACCATATATTTT.

CDR3 sequence (DNA): TGTGCCAGCAGCCCACGAGCAGGAGGGTATCCCACTGAAGCTTTCTTT. Its protein is CASSPRAGGYPTEAFF. The chain combines TRBV7-3 with TRBJ1-1; D remains ambiguous. The germline CDR1 and CDR2 sequences are SGHTA and FQGTGA. The CDR3 has 16 residues. The ends were cut back, 5 bases at V and 4 bases at J, with 20 bases in the middle.

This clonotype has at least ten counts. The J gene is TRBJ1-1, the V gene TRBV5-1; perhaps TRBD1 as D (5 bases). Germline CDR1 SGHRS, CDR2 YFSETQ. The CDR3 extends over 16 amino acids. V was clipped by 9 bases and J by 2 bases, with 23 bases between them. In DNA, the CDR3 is TGCGCCAACACGCTTTATTTAGGGGAAACAAACACTGAAGCTTTCTTT. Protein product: CANTLYLGETNTEAFF.

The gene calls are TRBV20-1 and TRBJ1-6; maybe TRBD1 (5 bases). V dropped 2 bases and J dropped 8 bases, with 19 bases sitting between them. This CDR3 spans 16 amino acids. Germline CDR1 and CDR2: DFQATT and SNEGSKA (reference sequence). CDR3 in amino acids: CSARSSGTGWDSPLHF. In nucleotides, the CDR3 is TGCAGTGCTAGATCCTCAGGGACGGGTTGGGATTCACCCCTCCACTTT.

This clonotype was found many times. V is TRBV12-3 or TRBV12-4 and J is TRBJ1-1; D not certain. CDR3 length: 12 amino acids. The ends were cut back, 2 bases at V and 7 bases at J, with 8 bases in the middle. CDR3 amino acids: CASSLNRNEAFF. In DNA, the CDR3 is TGTGCCAGCAGTTTAAACAGAAATGAAGCTTTCTTT.

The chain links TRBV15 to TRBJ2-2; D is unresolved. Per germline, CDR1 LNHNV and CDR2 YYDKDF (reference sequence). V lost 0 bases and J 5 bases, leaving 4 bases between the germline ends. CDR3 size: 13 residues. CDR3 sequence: CATSRDATGELFF. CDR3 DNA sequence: TGTGCCACCAGCAGAGATGCGACCGGGGAGCTGTTTTTT.

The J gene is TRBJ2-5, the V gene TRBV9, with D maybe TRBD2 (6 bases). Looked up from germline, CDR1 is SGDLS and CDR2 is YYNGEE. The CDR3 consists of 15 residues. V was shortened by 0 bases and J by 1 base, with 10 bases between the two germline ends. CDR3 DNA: TGTGCCAGCAGCGTAGGCGGGGCAATCCAAGAGACCCAGTACTTC. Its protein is CASSVGGAIQETQYF.

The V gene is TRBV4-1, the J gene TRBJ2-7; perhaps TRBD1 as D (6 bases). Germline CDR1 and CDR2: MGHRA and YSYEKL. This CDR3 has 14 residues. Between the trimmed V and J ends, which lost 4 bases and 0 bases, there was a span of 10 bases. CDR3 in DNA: TGCGCCAGCAGCCGACAGGCGGTCTCCTACGAGCAGTACTTC. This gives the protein CASSRQAVSYEQYF.

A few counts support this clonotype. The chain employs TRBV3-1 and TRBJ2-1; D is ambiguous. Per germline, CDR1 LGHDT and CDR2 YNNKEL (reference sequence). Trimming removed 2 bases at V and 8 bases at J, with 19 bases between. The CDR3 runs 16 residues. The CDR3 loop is CASSQTQPPSADEQFF. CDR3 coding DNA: TGTGCCAGCAGCCAAACCCAACCCCCATCCGCCGATGAGCAGTTCTTC.

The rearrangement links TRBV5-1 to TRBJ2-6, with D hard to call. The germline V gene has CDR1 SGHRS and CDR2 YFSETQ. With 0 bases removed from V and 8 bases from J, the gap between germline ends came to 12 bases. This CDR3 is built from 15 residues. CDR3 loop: CASSLARWDPNVLTF. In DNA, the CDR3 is TGCGCCAGCAGCTTGGCCAGGTGGGATCCCAACGTCCTGACTTTC. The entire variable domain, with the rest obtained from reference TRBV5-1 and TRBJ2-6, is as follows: KAGVTQTPRYLIKTRGQQVTLSCSPISGHRSVSWYQQTPGQGLQFLFEYFSETQRNKGNFPGRFSGRQFSNSRSEMNVSTLELGDSALYLCASSLARWDPNVLTFGAGSRLTVL.

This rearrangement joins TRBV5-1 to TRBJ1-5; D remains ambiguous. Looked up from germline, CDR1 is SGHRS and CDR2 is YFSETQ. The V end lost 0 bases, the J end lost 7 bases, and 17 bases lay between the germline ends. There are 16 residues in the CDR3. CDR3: CASSLVPGGVGQPQHF. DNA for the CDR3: TGCGCCAGCAGCTTGGTGCCGGGTGGGGTTGGACAGCCCCAGCATTTT.

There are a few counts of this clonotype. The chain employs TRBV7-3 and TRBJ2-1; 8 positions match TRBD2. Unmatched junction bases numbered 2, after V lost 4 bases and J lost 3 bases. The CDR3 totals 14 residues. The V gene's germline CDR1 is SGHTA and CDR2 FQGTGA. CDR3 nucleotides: TGTGCCAGCAGCTATAGCGGGGACTACAATGAGCAGTTCTTC. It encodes CASSYSGDYNEQFF.

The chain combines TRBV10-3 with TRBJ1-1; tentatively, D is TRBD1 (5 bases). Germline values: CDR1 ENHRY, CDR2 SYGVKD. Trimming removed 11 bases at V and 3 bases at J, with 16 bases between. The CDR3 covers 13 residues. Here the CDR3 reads CAVQGFTDTEAFF. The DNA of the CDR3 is TGTGCCGTTCAGGGCTTTACGGACACTGAAGCTTTCTTT.

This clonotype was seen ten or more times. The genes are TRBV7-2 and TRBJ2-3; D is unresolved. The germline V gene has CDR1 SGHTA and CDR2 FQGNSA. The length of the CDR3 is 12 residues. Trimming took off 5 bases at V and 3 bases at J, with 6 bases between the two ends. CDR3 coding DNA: TGTGCCAGCAGCGCCGGAACAGATACGCAGTATTTT. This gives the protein CASSAGTDTQYF. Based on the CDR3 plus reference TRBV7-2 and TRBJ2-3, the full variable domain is GAGVSQSPSNKVTEKGKDVELRCDPISGHTALYWYRQSLGQGLEFLIYFQGNSAPDKSGLPSDRFSAERTGGSVSTLTIQRTQQEDSAVYLCASSAGTDTQYFGPGTRLTVL.

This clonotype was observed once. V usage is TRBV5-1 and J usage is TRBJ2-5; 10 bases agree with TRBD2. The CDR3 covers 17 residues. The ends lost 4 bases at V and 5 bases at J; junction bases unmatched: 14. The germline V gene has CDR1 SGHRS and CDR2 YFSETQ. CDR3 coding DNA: TGCGCCAGCAGCCCTGGCAGGGGGACTAGCGTCATGGAGACCCAGTACTTC. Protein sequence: CASSPGRGTSVMETQYF. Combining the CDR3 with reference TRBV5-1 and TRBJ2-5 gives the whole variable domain KAGVTQTPRYLIKTRGQQVTLSCSPISGHRSVSWYQQTPGQGLQFLFEYFSETQRNKGNFPGRFSGRQFSNSRSEMNVSTLELGDSALYLCASSPGRGTSVMETQYFGPGTRLLVL.

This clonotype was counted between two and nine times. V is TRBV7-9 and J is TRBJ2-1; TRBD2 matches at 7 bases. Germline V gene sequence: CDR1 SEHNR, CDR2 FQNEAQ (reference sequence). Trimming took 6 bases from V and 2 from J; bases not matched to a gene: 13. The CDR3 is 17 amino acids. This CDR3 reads CASRSPHAGEAYNEQFF. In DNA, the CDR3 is TGTGCCAGCAGGTCCCCCCACGCGGGGGAGGCCTACAATGAGCAGTTCTTC.

CDR3 in amino acids: CASSLPGFNSGANVLTF. CDR3 sequence (DNA): TGCGCCAGCAGCTTACCGGGTTTCAACTCTGGGGCCAACGTCCTGACTTTC. This chain joins TRBV5-1 and TRBJ2-6; D is uncertain. The V and J ends lost 2 bases and 0 bases respectively, with 12 bases between them. This CDR3 is 17 amino acids long. The germline gives CDR1 SGHRS, CDR2 YFSETQ.

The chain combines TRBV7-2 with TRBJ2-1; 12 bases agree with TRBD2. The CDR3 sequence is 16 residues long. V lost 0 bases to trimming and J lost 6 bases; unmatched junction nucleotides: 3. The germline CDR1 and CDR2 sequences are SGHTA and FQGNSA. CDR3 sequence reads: CASSLAPSGGANEQFF. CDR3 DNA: TGTGCCAGCAGCTTAGCTCCTAGCGGGGGGGCCAATGAGCAGTTCTTC.